The entry below describes one T cell receptor (beta chain). Its antigen is as yet unknown. Some clones are missing from TCRdb's copy, which holds only in-frame ones; the method was immunoSEQ multiplex PCR. This sample has roughly 46,000 clones, with 65% to 85% found just once. The data derive from a study of neoadjuvant anti-PD-1 for oral cavity cancer. Study-level points and caveats: Post-nivolumab, blood T cell clonality was significantly elevated in non-responders.

Time point defined: after neoadjuvant nivolumab, at surgical resection. V was clipped by 5 bases and J by 2 bases, with 16 bases between them. The CDR3 length is 15 residues. Germline V gives CDR1 SGHRS, CDR2 YFSETQ. This material consisted of PBMCs, taken after nivolumab (anti-PD-1) treatment. The sequence was collected from a person aged 40-85 years with oral cavity squamous cell carcinoma. V usage is TRBV5-1 and J usage is TRBJ1-2, with a weak D call TRBD1 (6 bases). The CDR3 reads CASRRNGQPNYGYTF. CDR3 nucleotides: TGCGCCAGCAGGCGAAACGGACAGCCCAACTATGGCTACACCTTC.